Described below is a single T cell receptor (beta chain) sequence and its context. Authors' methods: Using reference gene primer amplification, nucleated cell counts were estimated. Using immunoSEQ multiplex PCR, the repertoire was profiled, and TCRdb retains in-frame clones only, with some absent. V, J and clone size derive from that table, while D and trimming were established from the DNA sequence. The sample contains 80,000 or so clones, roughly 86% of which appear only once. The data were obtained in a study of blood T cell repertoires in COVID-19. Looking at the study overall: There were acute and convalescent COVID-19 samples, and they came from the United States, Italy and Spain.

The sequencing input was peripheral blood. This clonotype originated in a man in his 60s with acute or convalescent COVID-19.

The CDR3 is CASSLLDREGTEAFF. CDR3 DNA sequence: TGCGCCAGCAGCTTGCTAGACAGGGAAGGCACTGAAGCTTTCTTT. The chain couples TRBV5-1 to TRBJ1-1; 7 positions agree with TRBD1. The CDR3 runs to 15 residues. With 1 base clipped from V and 4 bases from J, the junction kept 7 bases outside the gene matches. Germline lookup yields CDR1 SGHRS and CDR2 YFSETQ.